One T cell receptor beta chain is described in this entry. Its antigen is unidentified. The CDR3 is 15 amino acids. Germline V CDR1 and CDR2: MNHNS, SASEGT. Between the trimmed V and J ends, which lost 11 bases and 0 bases, there was a span of 17 bases. The sample comes from a study of human thymus T cells. Study outcomes and limitations: In unrelated individuals, thymic repertoires overlapped highly, according to related research.

Thymic samples were excised during corrective heart operations. Profiling relied on immunoSEQ multiplex PCR, and the TCRdb table lists in-frame clones only, not all of them. Of tens of thousands of clones in the sample, 90% to 95% were seen once. Sample: thymus tissue. The chain uses TRBV6-1 and TRBJ2-1, with D perhaps matching TRBD2 (6 bases). This receptor was identified in a girl under three years old with a congenital heart defect but otherwise immunologically healthy. The CDR3 loop reads CAVQRAGNSYNEQFF. CDR3 bases: TGTGCCGTCCAGAGGGCGGGAAACTCCTACAATGAGCAGTTCTTC.